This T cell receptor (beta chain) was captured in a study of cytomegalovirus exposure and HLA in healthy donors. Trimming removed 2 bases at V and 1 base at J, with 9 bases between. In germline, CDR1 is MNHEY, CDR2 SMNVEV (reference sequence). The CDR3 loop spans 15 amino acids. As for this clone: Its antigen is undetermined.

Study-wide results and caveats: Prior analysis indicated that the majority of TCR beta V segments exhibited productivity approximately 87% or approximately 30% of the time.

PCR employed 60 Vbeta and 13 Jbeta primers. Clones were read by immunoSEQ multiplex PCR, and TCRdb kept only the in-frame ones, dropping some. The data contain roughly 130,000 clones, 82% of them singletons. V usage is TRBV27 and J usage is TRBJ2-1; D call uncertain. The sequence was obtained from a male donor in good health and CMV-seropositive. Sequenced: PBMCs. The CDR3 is CASSLERASYNEQFF. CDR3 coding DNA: TGTGCCAGCAGTTTAGAGAGAGCTTCCTACAATGAGCAGTTCTTC.